This TCR beta chain was identified during a study of blood T cell repertoires in COVID-19. Study overall: Sites in the United States, Italy and Spain provided acute and convalescent COVID-19 samples.

In the authors' methods: Counts of nucleated cells, estimated from reference gene primer amplification, were obtained. Here immunoSEQ multiplex PCR was the method, and the copy in TCRdb shows in-frame clones only, minus some. V, J and clone size are those of that table, while D and trimming were read from the DNA. The sample lists some 330,000 clones; approximately 92% were seen once. Cohorts were determined from participant-reported clinical history. Recovery meant two consecutive negative NP/OP PCR tests, professional clearance, or resolved symptoms. The CDR3 loop spans 15 amino acids. The V segment lost 4 bases and the J segment 0 bases; nucleotides outside the gene matches: 3. Germline V gives CDR1 SGHTA, CDR2 FQGNSA.

The sequenced sample was PBMCs or T cells enriched from blood (not recorded which). V usage is TRBV7-2 and J usage is TRBJ2-1, with 7 bases that match TRBD1. This TCR came from a woman between 25 and 40 years old who had recovered from COVID-19. DNA of the CDR3: TGTGCCAGCAGCTCCCGGGACAGCTCCTACAATGAGCAGTTCTTC. Its translation: CASSSRDSSYNEQFF.